Ten or more counts support the clone carrying this T cell receptor (beta chain). Antigen: not known. These data belong to a study of regulatory T cells in long-lasting Graves disease. Looking at the study overall: The criterion for persistent Graves' disease was over 5 years of antithyroid drugs with positive TSH receptor antibodies.

Study outcomes and limitations: Results may be inaccurate due to the small sample size. Persistent Graves' patients had lower TCR diversity than newly diagnosed ones.

Specified time point: persistent/refractory GD, antithyroid drugs over 5 years with positive TRAb. The TCR library used RNA extracted from PBMCs. Library construction for TCR beta used iRepertoire HTBI primers and Arm-PCR of CDR3 regions. One entry per CDR3 protein, called by TCRdb with MiXCR from the multiplex PCR reads. Of 650,000 to 700,000 distinct CDR3 sequences listed, about 32% are singletons. This clonotype was sampled from a female donor with Graves disease. The sequences come from peripheral blood mononuclear cells (PBMCs), collected when the disease was refractory, from a patient treated with antithyroid drugs.

CDR3 loop: CASSSLRDRDYGYTF. For the CDR3, the DNA is TGTGCCAGCAGTTCCCTCCGGGACAGGGACTATGGCTACACCTTC. The chain couples TRBV28 to TRBJ1-2, with 9 bases that match TRBD1. This CDR3 is 15 amino acids long. V was clipped by 4 bases and J by 3 bases; unmatched bases: 6. Per germline, CDR1 MDHEN and CDR2 SYDVKM.